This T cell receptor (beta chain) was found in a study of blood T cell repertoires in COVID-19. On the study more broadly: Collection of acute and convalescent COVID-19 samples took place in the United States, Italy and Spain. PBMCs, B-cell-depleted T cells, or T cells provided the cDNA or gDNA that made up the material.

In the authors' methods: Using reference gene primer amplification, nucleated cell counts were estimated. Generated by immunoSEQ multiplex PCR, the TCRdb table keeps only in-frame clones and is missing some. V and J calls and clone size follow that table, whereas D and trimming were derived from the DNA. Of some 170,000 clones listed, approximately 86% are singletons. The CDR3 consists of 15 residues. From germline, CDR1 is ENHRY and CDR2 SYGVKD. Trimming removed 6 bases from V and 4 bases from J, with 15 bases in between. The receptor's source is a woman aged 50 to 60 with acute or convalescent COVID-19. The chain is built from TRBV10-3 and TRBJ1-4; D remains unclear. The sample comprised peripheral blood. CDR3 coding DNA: TGTGCCATCAGCCCCGGCGGGCTTGGTAATGAAAAACTGTTTTTT. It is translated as CAISPGGLGNEKLFF.